These 6 T cell receptor beta chains originate from one sample sequenced in a study of OX40 agonist ivuxolimab in advanced cancers. Only in-frame clones appear in the TCRdb table, and some are missing; sequencing was by immunoSEQ multiplex PCR. The sample lists about 50,000 clones; approximately 84% were seen once. The specimen was CD4+ or CD8+ T cells sorted from blood, collected in a trial of the OX40 agonist ivuxolimab. These receptors were taken from an adult with an advanced solid tumor such as melanoma, head and neck, liver or kidney cancer.

The chain recombines TRBV25-1 with TRBJ2-5; tentative D call: TRBD2 (5 bases). Trimming stripped 8 bases from V and 2 bases from J, with 12 bases between. This CDR3 is 13 amino acids long. CDR1 is MGHDK, CDR2 SYGVNS, per germline. The CDR3 reads CASLRGSQETQYF. CDR3 nucleotides: TGTGCCAGCCTCCGGGGTAGTCAAGAGACCCAGTACTTC.

The rearrangement links TRBV7-2 to TRBJ2-3; D not certain. Germline-derived CDR1 and CDR2 are SGHTA and FQGNSA. CDR3 length: 16 residues. The V end lost 7 bases, the J end lost 0 bases, and 17 bases lay between the germline ends. CDR3: CASTPHERLSTDTQYF. Here the CDR3 DNA reads TGTGCCAGCACCCCCCACGAAAGACTCAGCACAGATACGCAGTATTTT.

The chain links TRBV21-1 to TRBJ1-6. TRBV21-1 has pseudogene status. The CDR3 sequence is 14 residues long. The CDR3 sequence: CASSSHEGFSPLHF. In DNA, the CDR3 is TGTGCCAGCAGCTCGCACGAGGGCTTTTCACCCCTCCACTTT.

The chain carries TRBV30 and TRBJ1-2; maybe TRBD1 (6 bases). Trimming stripped 3 bases from V and 4 bases from J, with 18 bases between. The CDR3 has 15 amino acids. Germline-derived CDR1 and CDR2 are GTSNPN and SVGIG (reference sequence). The CDR3 is CAWSVSGVRGYGYTF. The CDR3, as DNA: TGTGCCTGGAGCGTTTCAGGGGTTCGTGGCTATGGCTACACCTTC.

V gene TRBV6-1 combines with J gene TRBJ2-1; D is possibly TRBD1 (6 bases). The CDR3 spans 14 residues. Germline V lookup: CDR1 MNHNS, CDR2 SASEGT. V lost 6 bases and J lost 4, with 13 bases in between. The CDR3 loop is CASSRDILYNEQFF. In nucleotides, the CDR3 is TGTGCCAGCAGCCGGGACATACTATACAATGAGCAGTTCTTC.

The gene calls are TRBV23-1 and TRBJ2-7; no clear D. TRBV23-1 is classed as an ORF, of uncertain function. The V end lost 4 bases, the J end lost 3 bases, and 13 bases lay between the germline ends. CDR3 length equals 14 residues. The CDR3 nucleotides read TGCGCCAGCAGTCTTCGGGTCAACATCTACGAGCAGTACTTC. Its translation: CASSLRVNIYEQYF.